This T cell receptor (beta chain) emerged from a study of OX40 agonist ivuxolimab in advanced cancers. A history of autoimmune disease or systemic immunosuppression excluded patients. Blood draws occurred at baseline, cycle 4 day 1, and cycle 7 day 1. Clones were sequenced by immunoSEQ multiplex PCR, and TCRdb holds only the in-frame ones, with some missing. The data show 75,000 to 80,000 clones, with around 94% seen just once and 20% held by the top ten. V dropped 1 base and J dropped 5 bases, with 8 bases sitting between them. The CDR3 is 13 residues long. From germline, CDR1 is SGHDN and CDR2 FVKESK.

The gene calls are TRBV14 and TRBJ2-5; D is unclear. This clonotype was obtained from an adult with an advanced solid tumor such as melanoma, head and neck, liver or kidney cancer. The sample was CD4+ or CD8+ T cells sorted from blood, taken in a trial of the OX40 agonist ivuxolimab. CDR3 residues: CASSQVPRETQYF. DNA of the CDR3: TGTGCCAGCAGCCAAGTCCCGCGGGAGACCCAGTACTTC. The full variable domain, in which reference TRBV14 and TRBJ2-5 provide the parts outside the CDR3, is EAGVTQFPSHSVIEKGQTVTLRCDPISGHDNLYWYRRVMGKEIKFLLHFVKESKQDESGMPNNRFLAERTGGTYSTLKVQPAELEDSGVYFCASSQVPRETQYFGPGTRLLVL.